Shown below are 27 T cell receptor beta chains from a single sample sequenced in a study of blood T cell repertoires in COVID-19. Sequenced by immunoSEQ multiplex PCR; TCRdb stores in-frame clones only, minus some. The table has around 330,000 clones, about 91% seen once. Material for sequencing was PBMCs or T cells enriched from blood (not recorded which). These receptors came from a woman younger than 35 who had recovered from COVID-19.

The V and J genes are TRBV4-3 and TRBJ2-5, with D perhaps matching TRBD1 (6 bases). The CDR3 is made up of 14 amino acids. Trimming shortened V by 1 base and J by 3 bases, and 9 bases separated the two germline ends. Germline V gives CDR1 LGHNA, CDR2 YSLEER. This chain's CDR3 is CASSQAPGEETQYF. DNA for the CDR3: TGCGCCAGCAGCCAAGCTCCAGGGGAAGAGACCCAGTACTTC.

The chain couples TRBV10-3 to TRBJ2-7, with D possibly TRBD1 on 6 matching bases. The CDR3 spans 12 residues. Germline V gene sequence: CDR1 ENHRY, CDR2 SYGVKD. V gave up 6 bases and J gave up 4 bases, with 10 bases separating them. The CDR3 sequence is CAIRGTRYEQYF. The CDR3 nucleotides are TGTGCCATCAGGGGGACACGGTACGAGCAGTACTTC.

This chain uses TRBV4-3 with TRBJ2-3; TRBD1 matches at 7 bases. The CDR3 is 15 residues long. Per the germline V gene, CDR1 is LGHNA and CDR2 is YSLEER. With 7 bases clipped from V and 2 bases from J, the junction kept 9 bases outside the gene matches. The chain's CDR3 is CASKLKGAVTDTQYF. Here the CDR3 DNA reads TGCGCCAGCAAACTGAAGGGGGCAGTCACAGATACGCAGTATTTT.

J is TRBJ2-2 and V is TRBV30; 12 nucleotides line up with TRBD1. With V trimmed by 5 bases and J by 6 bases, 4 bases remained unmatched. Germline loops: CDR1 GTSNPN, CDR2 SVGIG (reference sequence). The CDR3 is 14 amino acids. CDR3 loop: CAWWGQGAAGELFF. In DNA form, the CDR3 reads TGTGCCTGGTGGGGACAGGGGGCGGCCGGGGAGCTGTTTTTT.

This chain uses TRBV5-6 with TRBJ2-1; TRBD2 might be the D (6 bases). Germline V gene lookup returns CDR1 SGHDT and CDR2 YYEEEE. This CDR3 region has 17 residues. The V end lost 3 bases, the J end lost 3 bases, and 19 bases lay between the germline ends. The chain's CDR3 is CASSSNRRDLLYNEQFF. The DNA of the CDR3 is TGTGCCAGCAGCTCCAACAGGCGGGACTTACTCTACAATGAGCAGTTCTTC.

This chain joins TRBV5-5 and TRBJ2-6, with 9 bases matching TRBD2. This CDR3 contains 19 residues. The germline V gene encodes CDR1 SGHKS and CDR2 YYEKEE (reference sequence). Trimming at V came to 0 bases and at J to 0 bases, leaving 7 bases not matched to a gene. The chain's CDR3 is CASSLESSGVLSGANVLTF. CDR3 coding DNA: TGTGCCAGCAGCTTGGAGTCTAGCGGGGTACTCTCTGGGGCCAACGTCCTGACTTTC.

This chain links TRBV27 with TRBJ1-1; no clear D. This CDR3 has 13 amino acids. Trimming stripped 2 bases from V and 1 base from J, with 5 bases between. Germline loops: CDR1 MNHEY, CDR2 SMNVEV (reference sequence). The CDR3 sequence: CASSLKPNTEAFF. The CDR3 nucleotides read TGTGCCAGCAGTTTAAAGCCGAACACTGAAGCTTTCTTT.

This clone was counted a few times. As DNA, the CDR3 is TGTGCCAGCAGCCAACAGGACTATGGCTACACCTTC. Its protein is CASSQQDYGYTF. The rearrangement links TRBV7-9 to TRBJ1-2, with D tentatively TRBD1 (5 bases). Germline V CDR1 and CDR2: SEHNR, FQNEAQ (reference sequence). This CDR3 has 12 residues. V was clipped by 5 bases and J by 3 bases, with 7 bases between them.

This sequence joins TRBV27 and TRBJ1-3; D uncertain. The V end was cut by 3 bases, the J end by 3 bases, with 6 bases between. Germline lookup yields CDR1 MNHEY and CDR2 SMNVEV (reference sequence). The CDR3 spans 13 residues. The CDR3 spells CASSFRRGNTIYF. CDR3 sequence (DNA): TGTGCCAGCAGTTTCAGGCGTGGAAACACCATATATTTT.

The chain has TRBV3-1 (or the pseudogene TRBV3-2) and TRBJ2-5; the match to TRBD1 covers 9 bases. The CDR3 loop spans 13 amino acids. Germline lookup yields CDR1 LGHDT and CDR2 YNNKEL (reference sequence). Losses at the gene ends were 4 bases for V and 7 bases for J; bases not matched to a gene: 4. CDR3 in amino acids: CASSRDREVTQYF. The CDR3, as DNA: TGTGCCAGCAGCCGGGACAGGGAGGTGACCCAGTACTTC.

CDR3 coding DNA: TGTGCCAGCAGTTACTCACCAGCGGGAGGCACCGGGGAGCTGTTTTTT. Translating gives CASSYSPAGGTGELFF. The chain has TRBV6-5 and TRBJ2-2; the match to TRBD2 covers 9 bases. The junction had 3 bases not matched to a gene; V was cut back by 0 bases and J by 4 bases. Germline values: CDR1 MNHEY, CDR2 SVGAGI. The CDR3 runs to 16 residues.

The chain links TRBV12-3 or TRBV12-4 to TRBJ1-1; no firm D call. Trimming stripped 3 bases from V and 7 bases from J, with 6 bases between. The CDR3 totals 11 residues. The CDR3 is CASSLADEAFF. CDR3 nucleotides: TGTGCCAGCAGTTTGGCGGATGAAGCTTTCTTT.

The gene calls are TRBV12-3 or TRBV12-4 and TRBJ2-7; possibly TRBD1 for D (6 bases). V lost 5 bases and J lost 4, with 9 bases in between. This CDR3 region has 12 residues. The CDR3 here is CASSSRGYEQYF. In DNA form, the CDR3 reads TGTGCCAGCAGTAGCAGGGGTTACGAGCAGTACTTC.

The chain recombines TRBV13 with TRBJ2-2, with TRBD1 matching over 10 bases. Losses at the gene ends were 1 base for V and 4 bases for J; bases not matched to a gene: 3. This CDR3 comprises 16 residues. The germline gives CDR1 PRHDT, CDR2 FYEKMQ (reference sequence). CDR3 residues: CASSLEGQGFTGELFF. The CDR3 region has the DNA TGTGCCAGCAGCTTAGAGGGACAGGGGTTCACCGGGGAGCTGTTTTTT.

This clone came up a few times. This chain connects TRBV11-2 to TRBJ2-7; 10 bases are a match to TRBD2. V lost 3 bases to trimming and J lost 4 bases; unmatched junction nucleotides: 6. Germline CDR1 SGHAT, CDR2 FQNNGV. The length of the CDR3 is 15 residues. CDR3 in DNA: TGTGCCAGCAGCTTCCCGGGACTAGCGCCGTACGAGCAGTACTTC. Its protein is CASSFPGLAPYEQYF. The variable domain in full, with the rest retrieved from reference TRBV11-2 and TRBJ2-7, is EAGVAQSPRYKIIEKRQSVAFWCNPISGHATLYWYQQILGQGPKLLIQFQNNGVVDDSQLPKDRFSAERLKGVDSTLKIQPAKLEDSAVYLCASSFPGLAPYEQYFGPGTRLTVT.

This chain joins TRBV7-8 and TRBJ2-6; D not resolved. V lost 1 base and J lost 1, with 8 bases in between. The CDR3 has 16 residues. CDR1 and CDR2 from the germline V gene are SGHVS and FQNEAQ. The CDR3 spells CASSLGGASGANVLTF. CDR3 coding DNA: TGTGCCAGCAGCTTAGGTGGAGCTTCTGGGGCCAACGTCCTGACTTTC.

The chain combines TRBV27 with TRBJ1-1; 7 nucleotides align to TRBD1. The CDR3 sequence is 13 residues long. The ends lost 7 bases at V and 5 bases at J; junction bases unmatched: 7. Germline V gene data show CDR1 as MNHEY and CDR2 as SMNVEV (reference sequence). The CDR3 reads CASTEGAGTEAFF. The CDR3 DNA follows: TGTGCCAGCACCGAGGGGGCGGGGACTGAAGCTTTCTTT.

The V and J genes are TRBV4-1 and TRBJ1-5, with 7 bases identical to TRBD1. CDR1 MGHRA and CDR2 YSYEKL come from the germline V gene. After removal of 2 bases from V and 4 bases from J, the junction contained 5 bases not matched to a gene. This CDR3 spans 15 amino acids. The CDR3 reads CASSQRQGSNQPQHF. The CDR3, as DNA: TGCGCCAGCAGCCAACGACAGGGTTCGAATCAGCCCCAGCATTTT.

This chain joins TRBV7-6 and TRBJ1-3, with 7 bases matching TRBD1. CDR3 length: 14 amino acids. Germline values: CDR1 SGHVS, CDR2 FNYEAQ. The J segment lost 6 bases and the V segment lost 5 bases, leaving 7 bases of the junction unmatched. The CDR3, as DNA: TGTGCCAGCAGCCGAAACAGGGGCCAAAACACCATATATTTT. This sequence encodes CASSRNRGQNTIYF.

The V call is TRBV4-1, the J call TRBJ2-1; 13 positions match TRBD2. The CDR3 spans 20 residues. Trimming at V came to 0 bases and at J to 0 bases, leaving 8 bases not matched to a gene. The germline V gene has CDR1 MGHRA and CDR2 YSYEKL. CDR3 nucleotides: TGCGCCAGCAGCCAAGATGGGACTAGCGGGGAGGTACGCTCCTACAATGAGCAGTTCTTC. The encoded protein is CASSQDGTSGEVRSYNEQFF.

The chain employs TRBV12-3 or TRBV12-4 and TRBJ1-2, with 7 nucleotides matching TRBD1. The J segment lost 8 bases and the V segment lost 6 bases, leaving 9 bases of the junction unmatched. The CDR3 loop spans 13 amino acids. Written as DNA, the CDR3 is TGTGCCAGCAGCCCCGACAGGGTCGGCGGCTACACCTTC. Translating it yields CASSPDRVGGYTF.

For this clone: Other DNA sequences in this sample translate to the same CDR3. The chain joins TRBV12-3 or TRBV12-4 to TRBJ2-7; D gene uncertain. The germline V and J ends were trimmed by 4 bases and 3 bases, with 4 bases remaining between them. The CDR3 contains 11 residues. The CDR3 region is CASSSFYEQYF. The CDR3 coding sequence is TGTGCCAGCAGTTCGTTCTACGAGCAGTACTTC.

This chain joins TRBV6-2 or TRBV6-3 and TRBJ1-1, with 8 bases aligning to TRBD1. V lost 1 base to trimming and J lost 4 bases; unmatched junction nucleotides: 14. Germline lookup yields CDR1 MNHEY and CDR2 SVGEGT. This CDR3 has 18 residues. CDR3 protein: CASSYLRIRTGRFTEAFF. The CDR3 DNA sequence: TGTGCCAGCAGTTACTTAAGAATCCGGACAGGGCGATTCACTGAAGCTTTCTTT.

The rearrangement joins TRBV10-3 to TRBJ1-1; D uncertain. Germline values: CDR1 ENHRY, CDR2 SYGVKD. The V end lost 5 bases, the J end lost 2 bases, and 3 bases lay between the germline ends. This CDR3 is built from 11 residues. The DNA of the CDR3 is TGTGCCATCAGTAGCAACACTGAAGCTTTCTTT. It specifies CAISSNTEAFF.

The CDR3 region is CASRPRDYGNTIYF. The DNA of the CDR3 is TGTGCCAGCAGGCCCCGGGACTATGGAAACACCATATATTTT. The chain combines TRBV13 with TRBJ1-3, with D possibly matching TRBD1 (5 bases). The V gene's germline CDR1 is PRHDT and CDR2 FYEKMQ (reference sequence). V was shortened by 6 bases and J by 3 bases, with 12 bases between the two germline ends. The CDR3 is 14 amino acids.

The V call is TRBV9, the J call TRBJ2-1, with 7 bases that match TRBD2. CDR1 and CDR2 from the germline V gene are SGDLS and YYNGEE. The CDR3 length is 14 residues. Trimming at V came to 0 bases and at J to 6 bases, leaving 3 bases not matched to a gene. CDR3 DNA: TGTGCCAGCAGCGTAGTGACTAGCAGCAATGAGCAGTTCTTC. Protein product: CASSVVTSSNEQFF.

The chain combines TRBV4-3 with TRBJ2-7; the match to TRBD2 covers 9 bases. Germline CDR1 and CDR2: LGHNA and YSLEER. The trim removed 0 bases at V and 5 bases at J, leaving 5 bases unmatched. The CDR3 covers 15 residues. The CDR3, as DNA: TGCGCCAGCAGCCAAGATCTAGCGGGACGGGACGAGCAGTACTTC. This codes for CASSQDLAGRDEQYF.